The next 12 T cell receptor beta chains were all read from a single sample in a study of blood T cell repertoires in COVID-19 (TCRdb year 2020). Preparation of the library involved the immunoSEQ multiplex PCR assay. TCRdb limited this immuneACCESS table to in-frame rearrangements with V and J called. A share of clones is missing; checked studies link under half to unresolved V genes, and the rest is unexplained. This sample comprises approximately 200,000 clones, over 75% of them detected only once. The ten largest clonotypes hold roughly 3% of the sample. The specimen was peripheral blood. Receptor source: a man between 60 and 75 years old with acute or convalescent COVID-19.

This clone showed up just once. This sequence joins TRBV25-1 and TRBJ1-3; 8 nucleotides match TRBD1. Germline lookup yields CDR1 MGHDK and CDR2 SYGVNS. The CDR3 sequence is 15 residues long. J lost 4 bases, V lost 3 bases, and 5 bases had no gene match. The CDR3 DNA follows: TGTGCCAGCAGTGATGGACAGGGTGTCGGAAACACCATATATTTT. This gives the protein CASSDGQGVGNTIYF.

The chain joins TRBV7-9 to TRBJ1-4; D is uncertain. The germline V gene has CDR1 SEHNR and CDR2 FQNEAQ (reference sequence). The CDR3 consists of 12 residues. V was trimmed by 5 bases and J by 10 bases, leaving 11 bases between them. CDR3 in DNA: TGTGCCAGCAGCAAAGACGGGAGAAAACTGTTTTTT. Translation: CASSKDGRKLFF.

The chain joins TRBV4-1 to TRBJ2-4; D is perhaps TRBD2 (5 bases). The V end lost 0 bases, the J end lost 8 bases, and 11 bases lay between the germline ends. CDR1 MGHRA and CDR2 YSYEKL come from the germline V gene. The CDR3 length is 14 residues. Here the CDR3 DNA reads TGCGCCAGCAGCCAAGATTTGCCCGGGGACATTCAGTACTTC. This encodes CASSQDLPGDIQYF.

About this clone itself: Since the CDR3 does not end with the conserved phenylalanine or tryptophan, this likely comes from a read error. No DNA is shown, since the ends of the CDR3 on it are uncertain; the CDR3 is the one TCRdb lists. The V and J genes are TRBV6-5 and TRBJ2-7; the table's D call, TRBD2, has no DNA check behind it. Germline V gene data show CDR1 as MNHEY and CDR2 as SVGAGI. From its first to its last residue, the CDR3 has 14 amino acids. This chain's CDR3 is CASSYSQMEALRYL.

This clone has just one count. The V call is TRBV18, the J call TRBJ1-2; no reliable D call. The V and J ends lost 1 base and 5 bases respectively, with 20 bases between them. The CDR3 has 17 residues. CDR1 and CDR2 (germline): KGHSH, LQKENI. CDR3 in amino acids: CASSPQVNRGTLYGYTF. For the CDR3, the DNA is TGTGCCAGCTCACCACAAGTTAACCGGGGAACCCTTTATGGCTACACCTTC.

The rearrangement joins TRBV7-9 to TRBJ2-5, with 10 positions matching TRBD2. CDR3 length equals 15 residues. Per germline, CDR1 SEHNR and CDR2 FQNEAQ (reference sequence). The J segment lost 2 bases and the V segment lost 5 bases, leaving 5 bases of the junction unmatched. CDR3 coding DNA: TGTGCCAGCAGCCTTGGACTAGCGGAACAAGAGACCCAGTACTTC. It translates to CASSLGLAEQETQYF.

The chain has TRBV7-2 and TRBJ2-7; D gene uncertain. Germline V gives CDR1 SGHTA, CDR2 FQGNSA. The CDR3 length is 15 residues. The ends were cut back, 5 bases at V and 0 bases at J, with 14 bases in the middle. The CDR3 here is CASSPHGGASYEQYF. CDR3 bases: TGTGCCAGCAGCCCGCACGGCGGAGCCTCCTACGAGCAGTACTTC.

This clone has just a few counts. The chain joins TRBV7-2 to TRBJ2-1; TRBD1 is a possible D gene (8 bases). V was clipped by 5 bases and J by 5 bases, with 19 bases between them. This CDR3 comprises 16 residues. CDR1 SGHTA and CDR2 FQGNSA come from the germline V gene. CDR3 in amino acids: CASSPRTGRVHNEQFF. The CDR3 DNA is TGTGCCAGCAGCCCCCGGACAGGGAGGGTCCACAATGAGCAGTTCTTC.

The sample holds one count of this clone. The V and J genes are TRBV5-1 and TRBJ1-1, with D tentatively TRBD1 (6 bases). In germline, CDR1 is SGHRS, CDR2 YFSETQ. This CDR3 spans 15 amino acids. V lost 0 bases and J lost 1, with 10 bases in between. CDR3 in DNA: TGCGCCAGCAGCTTGGTTGGACAGCCGAACACTGAAGCTTTCTTT. Protein: CASSLVGQPNTEAFF. The full variable domain, its missing parts supplied by reference TRBV5-1 and TRBJ1-1, is KAGVTQTPRYLIKTRGQQVTLSCSPISGHRSVSWYQQTPGQGLQFLFEYFSETQRNKGNFPGRFSGRQFSNSRSEMNVSTLELGDSALYLCASSLVGQPNTEAFFGQGTRLTVV.

V usage is TRBV3-1 (or the pseudogene TRBV3-2) and J usage is TRBJ2-2; no definite D call. Germline CDR1 and CDR2: LGHDT and YNNKEL (reference sequence). The germline V and J ends were trimmed by 4 bases and 7 bases, with 13 bases remaining between them. This CDR3 is built from 14 residues. The CDR3 is CASSPRTNGGELFF. The CDR3 bases are TGTGCCAGCAGCCCCCGAACGAACGGCGGGGAGCTGTTTTTT.

In its sample, this clone was seen once. V and J are TRBV5-1 and TRBJ2-3; D uncertain. Germline V gives CDR1 SGHRS, CDR2 YFSETQ. Trimming took off 8 bases at V and 0 bases at J, with 16 bases between the two ends. The CDR3 runs to 15 residues. The CDR3 DNA sequence: TGCGCCAGTCGGTCGTTGGTACGTAGCACAGATACGCAGTATTTT. It is translated as CASRSLVRSTDTQYF.

The chain has TRBV5-6 and TRBJ2-3, with 11 bases fitting TRBD2. Germline loops: CDR1 SGHDT, CDR2 YYEEEE. J lost 4 bases, V lost 2 bases, and 3 bases had no gene match. CDR3 length: 15 amino acids. The CDR3 loop is CASSLIAGGPDTQYF. For the CDR3, the DNA is TGTGCCAGCAGCTTAATAGCGGGAGGGCCAGATACGCAGTATTTT.